This TCR beta chain was sequenced during a study of human T cells and chemical hapten exposure. Study-wide context: Among samples, TCR yields varied mainly because of small differences in pooled library volume.

The time point is: patch test 2, 6 weeks after DPC sensitization. The treatment was: therapeutic diphenylcyclopropenone sensitization with weekly scalp DPC. Germline V lookup: CDR1 MNHEY, CDR2 SVGAGI. V was pared by 10 bases and J by 9 bases, with 11 bases of the junction left unmatched. The CDR3 extends over 14 amino acids. This clonotype was seen only a few times. Its antigen is not identified. The library attached unique molecular identifiers to individual cDNA molecules. TCRdb reanalysed the RACE reads using MiXCR and keeps one entry per CDR3 protein. Of 65,000 to 95,000 distinct CDR3 sequences in the sample, 6.6% were seen once. General observations from the study: There was alopecia in the donors, so their immune response may differ from that of healthy people.

The sequenced sample was whole blood, obtained in connection with sensitization to the hapten diphenylcyclopropenone (DPC). The TCR sequence derives from a woman aged 25 to 39 with alopecia areata. Some clones in this sample may be carry-over from other donors' samples. The J gene is TRBJ2-1, the V gene TRBV6-5; 11 bases match TRBD2. The CDR3, as DNA: TGTGCCACCGTTAGCGGGGGGGGGAAGGTTGAGCAGTTCTTC. Protein product: CATVSGGGKVEQFF.